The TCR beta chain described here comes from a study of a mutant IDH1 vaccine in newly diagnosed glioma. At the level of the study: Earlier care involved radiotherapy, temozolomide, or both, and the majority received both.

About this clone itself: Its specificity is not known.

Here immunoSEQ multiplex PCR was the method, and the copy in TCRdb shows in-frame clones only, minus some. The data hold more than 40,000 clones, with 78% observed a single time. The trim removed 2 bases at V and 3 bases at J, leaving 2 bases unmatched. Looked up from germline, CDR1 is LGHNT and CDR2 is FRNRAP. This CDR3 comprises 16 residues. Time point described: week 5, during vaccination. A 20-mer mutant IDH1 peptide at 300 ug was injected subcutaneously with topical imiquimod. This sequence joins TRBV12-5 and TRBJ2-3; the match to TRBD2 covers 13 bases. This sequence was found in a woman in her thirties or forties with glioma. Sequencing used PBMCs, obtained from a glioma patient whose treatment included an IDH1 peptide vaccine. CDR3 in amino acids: CASGLWTSGGTDTQYF. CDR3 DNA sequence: TGTGCTAGTGGTTTGTGGACTAGCGGGGGTACAGATACGCAGTATTTT.